The 21 T cell receptor beta chains below were found in one sample sequenced in a study of response to subunit inactivated influenza vaccine. TCRdb recomputed calls from the RT-PCR reads with MiXCR, one row per CDR3 protein. The sample yields a few hundred thousand distinct CDR3 sequences, roughly 15% seen once. The material was PBMCs from blood, obtained about 13 days after vaccination. These TCRs come from a man between 45 and 60 years old who received an inactivated influenza vaccine.

This clonotype has ten or more counts. V gene TRBV7-2 combines with J gene TRBJ1-2, with D possibly TRBD1 on 5 matching bases. V lost 1 base and J 8 bases, leaving 14 bases between the germline ends. This CDR3 is 14 amino acids long. From germline, CDR1 is SGHTA and CDR2 FQGNSA. The CDR3 sequence is CASSLDTGIRGYTF. The CDR3 nucleotides are TGTGCCAGCAGCTTAGACACAGGCATCCGCGGCTACACCTTC.

This clonotype came up many times. The chain employs TRBV20-1 and TRBJ2-5; 7 bases align to TRBD1. The V segment lost 3 bases and the J segment 1 base; nucleotides outside the gene matches: 5. This CDR3 contains 14 residues. Germline CDR1 and CDR2: DFQATT and SNEGSKA (reference sequence). CDR3 coding DNA: TGCAGTGCTAGGACAGGGAACTCCCAAGAGACCCAGTACTTC. Its translation is CSARTGNSQETQYF.

This clonotype occurred a few times. This chain connects TRBV29-1 to TRBJ1-1; no reliable D call. In germline, CDR1 is SQVTM, CDR2 ANQGSEA. V was pared by 4 bases and J by 1 base, with 10 bases between. The CDR3 totals 13 residues. The CDR3, as DNA: TGCAGCGTTGGCTGGGGTAGGAACACTGAAGCTTTCTTT. Its translation is CSVGWGRNTEAFF.

The chain combines TRBV18 with TRBJ2-7, with 7 bases fitting TRBD1. Trimming at V came to 0 bases and at J to 5 bases, leaving 4 bases not matched to a gene. Per the germline V gene, CDR1 is KGHSH and CDR2 is LQKENI. The CDR3 has 14 amino acids. CDR3 in amino acids: CASSPPERGHEQYF. The CDR3 DNA sequence: TGTGCCAGCTCACCACCGGAAAGGGGGCACGAGCAGTACTTC.

This clonotype was counted only a few times. The chain recombines TRBV6-4 with TRBJ1-5; a possible D gene is TRBD1 (5 bases). Trimming took off 0 bases at V and 3 bases at J, with 15 bases between the two ends. Germline V gene lookup returns CDR1 MRHNA and CDR2 SNTAGT. The CDR3 is 17 amino acids. The chain's CDR3 is CASSDSLGREYNQPQHF. The CDR3 coding sequence is TGTGCCAGCAGTGACTCCTTGGGCAGGGAGTACAATCAGCCCCAGCATTTT.

This clonotype has at least ten counts. This rearrangement joins TRBV5-1 to TRBJ1-1, with D maybe TRBD1 (5 bases). V was trimmed by 1 base and J by 2 bases, leaving 12 bases between them. This CDR3 contains 15 residues. Germline loops: CDR1 SGHRS, CDR2 YFSETQ. The CDR3 sequence: CASSLTEGRNTEAFF. CDR3 nucleotide sequence: TGCGCCAGCAGCTTGACAGAGGGGCGAAACACTGAAGCTTTCTTT.

A few counts support this clonotype. The rearrangement uses TRBV28 and TRBJ1-2; D gene unclear. The CDR3 is 14 amino acids. With 4 bases removed from V and 1 base from J, the gap between germline ends came to 10 bases. Germline lookup yields CDR1 MDHEN and CDR2 SYDVKM. CDR3 residues: CASSSILLNYGYTF. The CDR3 DNA reads TGTGCCAGCAGTTCCATACTGCTTAACTATGGCTACACCTTC.

The chain couples TRBV20-1 to TRBJ2-7; 12 bases line up with TRBD2. Germline V gives CDR1 DFQATT, CDR2 SNEGSKA (reference sequence). The CDR3 is 16 residues long. The trim removed 2 bases at V and 6 bases at J, leaving 11 bases unmatched. The CDR3 DNA sequence: TGCAGTGCTAGACCTAGCGGGAGGGCCCTGTTGAGCGAGCAGTACTTC. Its protein product is CSARPSGRALLSEQYF.

V gene TRBV12-3 or TRBV12-4 combines with J gene TRBJ1-5; no clear D gene. The CDR3 consists of 16 residues. V was cut by 3 bases and J by 0 bases, with 12 bases left in between. The CDR3: CASSLAALYSNQPQHF. CDR3 nucleotides: TGTGCCAGCAGTTTGGCGGCACTTTATAGCAATCAGCCCCAGCATTTT.

This clonotype was observed a few times. The genes are TRBV7-2 and TRBJ2-2; possibly TRBD1 or TRBD2 for D (5 bases each). Per the germline V gene, CDR1 is SGHTA and CDR2 is FQGNSA. The ends were cut back, 4 bases at V and 4 bases at J, with 10 bases in the middle. The CDR3 length is 14 residues. The CDR3 nucleotides read TGTGCCAGCAGCTGGGGGTTGGGCACCGGGGAGCTGTTTTTT. This gives the protein CASSWGLGTGELFF.

The rearrangement joins TRBV6-2 or TRBV6-3 to TRBJ2-1; TRBD1 or TRBD2 may be the D gene (5 bases each). The V gene lost 0 bases and the J gene lost 4 bases, with 16 bases spanning the gap. The CDR3 loop spans 17 amino acids. Germline V lookup: CDR1 MNHEY, CDR2 SVGEGT. Here the CDR3 DNA reads TGTGCCAGCAGTTACTCCGCCGGGACCACACTTTACAATGAGCAGTTCTTC. This translates into CASSYSAGTTLYNEQFF.

This clonotype was counted between two and nine times. The gene calls are TRBV5-1 and TRBJ1-5; TRBD1 is a possible D gene (6 bases). The germline V gene has CDR1 SGHRS and CDR2 YFSETQ. This CDR3 region has 14 residues. With 1 base removed from V and 6 bases from J, the gap between germline ends came to 11 bases. CDR3 sequence (DNA): TGCGCCAGCAGCTTGACAGGGCCAAGTCAGCCCCAGCATTTT. Its translation: CASSLTGPSQPQHF. Together with reference TRBV5-1 and TRBJ1-5, the CDR3 gives the full variable domain: KAGVTQTPRYLIKTRGQQVTLSCSPISGHRSVSWYQQTPGQGLQFLFEYFSETQRNKGNFPGRFSGRQFSNSRSEMNVSTLELGDSALYLCASSLTGPSQPQHFGDGTRLSIL.

This clonotype has a count of ten or more. The chain couples TRBV28 to TRBJ2-3; D gene unclear. This CDR3 has 12 residues. Trimming cost V 3 bases and J 7 bases, with 8 bases left between them. Germline loops: CDR1 MDHEN, CDR2 SYDVKM. The CDR3 nucleotides are TGTGCCAGCAGTTTTAGTGGTAATACGCAGTATTTT. This gives the protein CASSFSGNTQYF.

This clonotype was picked up a small number of times. The chain employs TRBV18 and TRBJ1-4; D uncertain. The CDR3 has 15 residues. With 4 bases removed from V and 3 bases from J, the gap between germline ends came to 12 bases. Germline V lookup: CDR1 KGHSH, CDR2 LQKENI. The CDR3 sequence: CASSLRTGPNEKLFF. CDR3 nucleotides: TGTGCCAGCTCACTGCGAACTGGTCCTAATGAAAAACTGTTTTTT. The full variable domain, completed using reference TRBV18 and TRBJ1-4, is NAGVMQNPRHLVRRRGQEARLRCSPMKGHSHVYWYRQLPEEGLKFMVYLQKENIIDESGMPKERFSAEFPKEGPSILRIQQVVRGDSAAYFCASSLRTGPNEKLFFGSGTQLSVL.

The rearrangement joins TRBV14 to TRBJ2-7, with 9 nucleotides matching TRBD1. This CDR3 spans 16 amino acids. Trimming cost V 1 base and J 4 bases; bases outside gene matches: 8. CDR1 is SGHDN, CDR2 FVKESK, per germline. CDR3 sequence reads: CASSQVFGQGLYEQYF. CDR3 sequence (DNA): TGTGCCAGCAGCCAAGTGTTTGGACAGGGGTTGTACGAGCAGTACTTC.

This rearrangement joins TRBV2 to TRBJ1-5; a possible D gene is TRBD1 (6 bases). This CDR3 spans 14 amino acids. Germline V gene lookup returns CDR1 SNHLY and CDR2 FYNNEI. V lost 7 bases, J lost 3 bases, and 13 bases lay in between. This CDR3 reads CASKVGGLNQPQHF. The CDR3 bases are TGTGCCAGCAAAGTCGGGGGCCTCAATCAGCCCCAGCATTTT.

This clonotype occurred a few times. The chain combines TRBV11-2 with TRBJ2-1; tentatively, D is TRBD1 or TRBD2 (5 bases each). CDR1 and CDR2 (germline): SGHAT, FQNNGV. The CDR3 has 14 amino acids. V lost 2 bases and J lost 4, with 9 bases in between. The CDR3 sequence is CASSLIWGYNEQFF. CDR3 DNA: TGTGCCAGCAGCTTAATTTGGGGGTACAATGAGCAGTTCTTC.

The chain carries TRBV6-2 or TRBV6-3 and TRBJ2-2; D call uncertain. CDR1 and CDR2 (germline): MNHEY, SVGEGT. With 6 bases removed from V and 0 bases from J, the gap between germline ends came to 11 bases. The CDR3 is 15 amino acids. The CDR3 is CASRKQAPNTGELFF. The CDR3, as DNA: TGTGCCAGCAGGAAGCAGGCCCCGAACACCGGGGAGCTGTTTTTT.

This clonotype was observed at least ten times. The chain carries TRBV5-1 and TRBJ2-4; D is ambiguous. Trimming removed 0 bases from V and 2 bases from J, with 6 bases in between. Per the germline V gene, CDR1 is SGHRS and CDR2 is YFSETQ. CDR3 length equals 14 residues. CDR3 sequence reads: CASSLGSSKNIQYF. CDR3 DNA: TGCGCCAGCAGCTTGGGCAGCTCCAAAAACATTCAGTACTTC.

This sequence joins TRBV7-2 and TRBJ2-7, with 9 bases that match TRBD1. The CDR3 has 15 residues. Germline loops: CDR1 SGHTA, CDR2 FQGNSA. The junction had 8 bases not matched to a gene; V was cut back by 3 bases and J by 5 bases. The CDR3 here is CASSFAGTGPNEQYF. The CDR3 region has the DNA TGTGCCAGCAGCTTCGCCGGGACAGGGCCCAACGAGCAGTACTTC.

This rearrangement joins TRBV6-5 to TRBJ2-7; 8 positions agree with TRBD1. Germline CDR1 MNHEY, CDR2 SVGAGI. Germline trimming cut 2 bases from V and 6 bases from J; bases unmatched to any gene: 0. The CDR3 totals 12 residues. The CDR3 reads CASSYGTGEQYF. The CDR3, as DNA: TGTGCCAGCAGTTACGGGACAGGCGAGCAGTACTTC.